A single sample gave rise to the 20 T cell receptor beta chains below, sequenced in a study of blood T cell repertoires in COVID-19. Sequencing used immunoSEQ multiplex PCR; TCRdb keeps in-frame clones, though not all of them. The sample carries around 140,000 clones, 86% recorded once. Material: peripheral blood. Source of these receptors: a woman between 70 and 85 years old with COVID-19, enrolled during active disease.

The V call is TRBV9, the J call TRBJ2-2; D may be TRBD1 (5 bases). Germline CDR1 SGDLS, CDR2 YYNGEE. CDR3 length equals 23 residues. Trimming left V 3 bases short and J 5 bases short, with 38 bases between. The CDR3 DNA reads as TGTGCCAGCAGCGCTTTATTACCACGTGTGGCCCCCGAGAAGGGGTGGAATACCGGGGAGCTGTTTTTT. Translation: CASSALLPRVAPEKGWNTGELFF.

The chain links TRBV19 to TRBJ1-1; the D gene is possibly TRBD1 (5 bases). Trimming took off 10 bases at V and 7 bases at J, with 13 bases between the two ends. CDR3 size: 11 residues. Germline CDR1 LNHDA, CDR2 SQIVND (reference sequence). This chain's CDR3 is CATGAGNEAFF. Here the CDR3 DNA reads TGTGCCACTGGGGCGGGAAATGAAGCTTTCTTT.

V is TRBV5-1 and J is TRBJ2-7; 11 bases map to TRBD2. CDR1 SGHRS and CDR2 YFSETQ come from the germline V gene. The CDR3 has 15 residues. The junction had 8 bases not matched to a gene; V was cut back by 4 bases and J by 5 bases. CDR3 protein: CASSRRLAGKHEQYF. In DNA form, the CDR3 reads TGCGCCAGCAGCCGCCGACTAGCGGGGAAGCACGAGCAGTACTTC. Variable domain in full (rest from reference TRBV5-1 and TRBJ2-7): KAGVTQTPRYLIKTRGQQVTLSCSPISGHRSVSWYQQTPGQGLQFLFEYFSETQRNKGNFPGRFSGRQFSNSRSEMNVSTLELGDSALYLCASSRRLAGKHEQYFGPGTRLTVT.

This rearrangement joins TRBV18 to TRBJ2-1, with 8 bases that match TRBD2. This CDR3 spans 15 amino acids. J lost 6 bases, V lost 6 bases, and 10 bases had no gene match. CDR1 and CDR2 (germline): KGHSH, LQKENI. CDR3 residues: CASSPLKRELNEQFF. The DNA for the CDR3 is TGTGCCAGCTCTCCGCTTAAGCGGGAGCTCAATGAGCAGTTCTTC.

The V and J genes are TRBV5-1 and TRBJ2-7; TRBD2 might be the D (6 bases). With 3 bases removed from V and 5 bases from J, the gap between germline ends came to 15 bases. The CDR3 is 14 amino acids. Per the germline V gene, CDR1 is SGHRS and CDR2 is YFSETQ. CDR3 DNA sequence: TGCGCCAGCAGCTGGAGGGAGACTAGTAACGAGCAGTACTTC. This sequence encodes CASSWRETSNEQYF.

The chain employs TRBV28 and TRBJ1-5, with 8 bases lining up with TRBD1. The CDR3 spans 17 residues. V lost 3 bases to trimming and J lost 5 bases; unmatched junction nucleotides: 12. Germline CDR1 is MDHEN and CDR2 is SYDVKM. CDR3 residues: CASSFWRTGRRDQPQHF. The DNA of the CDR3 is TGTGCCAGCAGTTTTTGGAGGACAGGGCGTCGGGATCAGCCCCAGCATTTT.

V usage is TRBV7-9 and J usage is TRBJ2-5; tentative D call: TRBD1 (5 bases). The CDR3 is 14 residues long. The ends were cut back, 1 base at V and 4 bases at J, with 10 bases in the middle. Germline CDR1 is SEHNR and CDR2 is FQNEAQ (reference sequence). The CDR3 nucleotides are TGTGCCAGCAGCTTAGACACAGGTGGAGAGACCCAGTACTTC. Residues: CASSLDTGGETQYF.

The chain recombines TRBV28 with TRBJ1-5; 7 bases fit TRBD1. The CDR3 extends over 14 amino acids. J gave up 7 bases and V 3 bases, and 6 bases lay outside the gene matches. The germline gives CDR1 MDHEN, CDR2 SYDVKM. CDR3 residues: CASSFTGERQPQHF. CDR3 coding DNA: TGTGCCAGCAGTTTTACAGGGGAACGGCAGCCCCAGCATTTT.

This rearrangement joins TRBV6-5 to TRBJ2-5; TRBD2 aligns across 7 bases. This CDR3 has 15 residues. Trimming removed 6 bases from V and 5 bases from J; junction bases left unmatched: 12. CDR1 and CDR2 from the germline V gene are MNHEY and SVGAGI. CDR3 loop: CASRATGTIRETQYF. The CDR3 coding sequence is TGTGCCAGCAGAGCTACCGGGACTATCAGGGAGACCCAGTACTTC.

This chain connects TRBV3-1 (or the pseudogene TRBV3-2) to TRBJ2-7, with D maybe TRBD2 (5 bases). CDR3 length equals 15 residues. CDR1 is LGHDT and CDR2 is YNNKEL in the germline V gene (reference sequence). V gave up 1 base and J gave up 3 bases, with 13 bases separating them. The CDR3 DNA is TGTGCCAGCAGCCAAGGAGCTAGCCCAAACTACGAGCAGTACTTC. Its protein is CASSQGASPNYEQYF.

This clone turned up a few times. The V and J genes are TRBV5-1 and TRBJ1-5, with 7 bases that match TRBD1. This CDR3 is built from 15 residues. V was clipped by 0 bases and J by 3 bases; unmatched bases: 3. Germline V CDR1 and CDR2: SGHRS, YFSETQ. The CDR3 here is CASSLEGGFNQPQHF. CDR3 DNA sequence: TGCGCCAGCAGCTTGGAAGGGGGCTTCAATCAGCCCCAGCATTTT. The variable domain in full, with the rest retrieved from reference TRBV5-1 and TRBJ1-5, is KAGVTQTPRYLIKTRGQQVTLSCSPISGHRSVSWYQQTPGQGLQFLFEYFSETQRNKGNFPGRFSGRQFSNSRSEMNVSTLELGDSALYLCASSLEGGFNQPQHFGDGTRLSIL.

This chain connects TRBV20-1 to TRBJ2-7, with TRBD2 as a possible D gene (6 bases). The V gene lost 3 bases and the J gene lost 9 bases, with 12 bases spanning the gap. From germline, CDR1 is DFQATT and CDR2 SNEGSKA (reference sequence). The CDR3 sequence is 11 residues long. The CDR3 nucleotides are TGCAGTGCTAGTGACGGGACTGGGCAGTACTTC. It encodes CSASDGTGQYF.

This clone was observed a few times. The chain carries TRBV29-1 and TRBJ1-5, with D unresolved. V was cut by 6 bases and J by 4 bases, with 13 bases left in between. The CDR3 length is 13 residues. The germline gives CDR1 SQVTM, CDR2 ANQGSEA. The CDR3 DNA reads TGCAGCGTGCGAGTTGGAGAGAATCAGCCCCAGCATTTT. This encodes CSVRVGENQPQHF.

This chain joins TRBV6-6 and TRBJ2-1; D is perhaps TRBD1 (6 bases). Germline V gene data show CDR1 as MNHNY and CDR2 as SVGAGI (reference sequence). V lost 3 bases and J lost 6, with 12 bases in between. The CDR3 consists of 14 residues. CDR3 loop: CASSYTRGGNEQFF. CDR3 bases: TGTGCCAGCAGTTATACCCGAGGGGGCAATGAGCAGTTCTTC.

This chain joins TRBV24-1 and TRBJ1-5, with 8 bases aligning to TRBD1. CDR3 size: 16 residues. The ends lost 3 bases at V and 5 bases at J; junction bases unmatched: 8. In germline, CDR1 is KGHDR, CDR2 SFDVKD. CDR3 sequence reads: CATSDRGQGGYQPQHF. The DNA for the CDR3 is TGTGCCACCAGTGATCGCGGACAGGGCGGTTATCAGCCCCAGCATTTT.

The chain's CDR3 is CASSQDLGAGRLQTQYF. The CDR3 DNA is TGTGCCAGCAGCCAAGATCTGGGAGCGGGGAGGTTACAGACCCAGTACTTC. The chain has TRBV4-2 and TRBJ2-5, with 7 bases that match TRBD2. CDR3 length equals 17 residues. V lost 0 bases and J lost 6; bases outside the gene matches: 13. Germline CDR1 and CDR2: LGHNA and YNFKEQ.

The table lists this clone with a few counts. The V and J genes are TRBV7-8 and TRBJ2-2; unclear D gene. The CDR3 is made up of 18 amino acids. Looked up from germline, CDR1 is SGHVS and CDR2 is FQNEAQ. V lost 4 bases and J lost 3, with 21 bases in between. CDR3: CASSYPFLVTGDTGELFF. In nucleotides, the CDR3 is TGTGCCAGCAGCTACCCCTTTCTAGTTACTGGCGACACCGGGGAGCTGTTTTTT. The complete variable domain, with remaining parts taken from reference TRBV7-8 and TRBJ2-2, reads GAGVSQSPRYKVAKRGQDVALRCDPISGHVSLFWYQQALGQGPEFLTYFQNEAQLDKSGLPSDRFFAERPEGSVSTLKIQRTQQEDSAVYLCASSYPFLVTGDTGELFFGEGSRLTVL.

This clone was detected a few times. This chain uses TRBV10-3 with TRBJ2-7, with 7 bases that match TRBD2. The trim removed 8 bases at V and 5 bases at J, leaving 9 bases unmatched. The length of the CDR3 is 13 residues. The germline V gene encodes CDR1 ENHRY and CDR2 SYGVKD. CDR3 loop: CAIGGGGLDEQYF. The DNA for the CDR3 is TGTGCCATCGGTGGGGGGGGTTTGGACGAGCAGTACTTC.

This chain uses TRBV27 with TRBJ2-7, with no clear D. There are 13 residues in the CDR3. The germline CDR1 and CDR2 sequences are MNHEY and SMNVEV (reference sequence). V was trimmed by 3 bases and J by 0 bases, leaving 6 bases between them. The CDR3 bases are TGTGCCAGCAGTTTTGGCACCTCCTACGAGCAGTACTTC. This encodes CASSFGTSYEQYF.

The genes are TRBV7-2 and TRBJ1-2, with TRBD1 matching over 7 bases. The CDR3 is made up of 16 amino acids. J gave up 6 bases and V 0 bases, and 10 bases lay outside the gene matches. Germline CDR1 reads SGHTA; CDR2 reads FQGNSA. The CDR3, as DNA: TGTGCCAGCAGCTTAGCTCGAACAGGGGTTTTGAATGGCTACACCTTC. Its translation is CASSLARTGVLNGYTF.